This T cell receptor beta chain was recovered during a study of OX40 agonist ivuxolimab in advanced cancers. Germline V gene lookup returns CDR1 SEHNR and CDR2 FQNEAQ (reference sequence). Trimming shortened V by 0 bases and J by 3 bases, and 12 bases separated the two germline ends. This CDR3 contains 15 residues. Produced via immunoSEQ multiplex PCR; TCRdb's table is partial and in-frame only. In the table there are tens of thousands of clones, roughly 84% of which are singletons. The source of this sequence is an adult with an advanced solid tumor such as melanoma, head and neck, liver or kidney cancer. This chain links TRBV7-9 with TRBJ2-7; D remains ambiguous. Source: CD4+ or CD8+ T cells sorted from blood, taken in a trial of the OX40 agonist ivuxolimab. CDR3 amino acids: CASSLAYLYDYEQYF. The CDR3 DNA sequence: TGTGCCAGCAGCTTAGCCTACCTCTACGACTACGAGCAGTACTTC.